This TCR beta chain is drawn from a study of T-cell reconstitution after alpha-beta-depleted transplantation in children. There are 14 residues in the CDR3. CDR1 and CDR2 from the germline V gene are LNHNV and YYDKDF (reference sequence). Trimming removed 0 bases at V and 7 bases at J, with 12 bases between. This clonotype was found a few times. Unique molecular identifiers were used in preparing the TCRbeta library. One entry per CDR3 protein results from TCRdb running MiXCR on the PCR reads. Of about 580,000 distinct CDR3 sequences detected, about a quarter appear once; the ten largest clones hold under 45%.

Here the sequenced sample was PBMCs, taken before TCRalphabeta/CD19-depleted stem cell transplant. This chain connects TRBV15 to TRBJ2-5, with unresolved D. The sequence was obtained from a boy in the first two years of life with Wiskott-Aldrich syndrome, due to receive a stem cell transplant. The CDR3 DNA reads TGTGCCACCAGCAGAGATGTGCACGACGGGACCCAGTACTTC. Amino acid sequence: CATSRDVHDGTQYF.